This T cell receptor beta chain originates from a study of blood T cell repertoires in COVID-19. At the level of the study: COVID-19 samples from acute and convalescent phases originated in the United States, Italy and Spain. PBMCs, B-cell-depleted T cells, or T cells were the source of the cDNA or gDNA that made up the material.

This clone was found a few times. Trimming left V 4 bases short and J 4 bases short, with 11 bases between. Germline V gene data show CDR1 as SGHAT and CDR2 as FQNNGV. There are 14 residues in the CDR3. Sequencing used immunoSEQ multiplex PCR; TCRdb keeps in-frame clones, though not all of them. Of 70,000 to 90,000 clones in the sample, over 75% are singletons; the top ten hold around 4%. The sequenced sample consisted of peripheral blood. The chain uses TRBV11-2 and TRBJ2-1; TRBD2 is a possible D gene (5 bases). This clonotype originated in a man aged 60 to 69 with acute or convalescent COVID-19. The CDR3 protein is CASSSIREYNEQFF. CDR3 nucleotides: TGTGCCAGCAGCTCCATTCGGGAATACAATGAGCAGTTCTTC.